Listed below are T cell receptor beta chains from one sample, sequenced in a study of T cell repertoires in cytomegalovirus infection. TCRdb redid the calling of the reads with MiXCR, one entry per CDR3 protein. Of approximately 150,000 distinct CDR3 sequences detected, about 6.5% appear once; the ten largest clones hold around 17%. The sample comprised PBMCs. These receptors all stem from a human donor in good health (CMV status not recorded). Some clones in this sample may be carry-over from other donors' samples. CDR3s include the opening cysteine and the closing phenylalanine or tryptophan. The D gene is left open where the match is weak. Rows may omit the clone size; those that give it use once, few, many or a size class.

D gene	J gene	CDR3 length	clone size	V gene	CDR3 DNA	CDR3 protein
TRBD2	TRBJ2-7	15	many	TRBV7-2	TGTGCCAGCAGCTTAGTTGGGACTAGCTCCTACGAGCAGTACTTC	CASSLVGTSSYEQYF
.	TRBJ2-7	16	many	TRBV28	TGTGCCAGCAGTCTCGCTGTAGGCGCACGCACCTACGAGCAGTACTTC	CASSLAVGARTYEQYF
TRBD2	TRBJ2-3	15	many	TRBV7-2	TGTGCCAGCAGCTTACTAGCGGGGGGGCCAGATACGCAGTATTTT	CASSLLAGGPDTQYF
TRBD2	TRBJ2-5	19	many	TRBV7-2	TGTGCCAGCAGCTGGCCAGATTCACTTAGCGGGGGGCCACAAGAGACCCAGTACTTC	CASSWPDSLSGGPQETQYF
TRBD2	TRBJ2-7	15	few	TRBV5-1	TGCGCCAGCAGCTTGGGCCGCGGGGGGGCCAACGAGCAGTACTTC	CASSLGRGGANEQYF
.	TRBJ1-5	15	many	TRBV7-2	TGTGCCAGCAGCCCCCGACTGGGGGGCTATCAGCCCCAGCATTTT	CASSPRLGGYQPQHF
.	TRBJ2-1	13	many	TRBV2	TGTGCCAGCACCCTCGGGACGTGGAATGAGCAGTTCTTC	CASTLGTWNEQFF
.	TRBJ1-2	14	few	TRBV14	TGTGCCAGCAGCCAAGACAGCTATAACTATGGCTACACCTTC	CASSQDSYNYGYTF
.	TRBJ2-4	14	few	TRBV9	TGTGCCAGCAGCGTAGCTGTAGGGTCGAACATTCAGTACTTC	CASSVAVGSNIQYF
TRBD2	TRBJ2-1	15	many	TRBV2	TGTGCCAGCAGTGTGCGGTTAGCGGGAGGCAATGAGCAGTTCTTC	CASSVRLAGGNEQFF
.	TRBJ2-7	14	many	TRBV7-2	TGTGCCAGCAGCTTAGCTAGGGATGTTGCCGAGCAGTACTTC	CASSLARDVAEQYF
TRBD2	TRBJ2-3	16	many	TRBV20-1	TGCAGGGGGGCCCGTTTAGCGGGGTTTGGTGGAGATACGCAGTATTTT	CRGARLAGFGGDTQYF
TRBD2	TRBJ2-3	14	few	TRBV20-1	TGCAGTGCTAGAGATTCGGGGGGGCTAGATACGCAGTATTTT	CSARDSGGLDTQYF
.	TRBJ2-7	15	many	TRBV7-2	TGTGCCAGCAGCTTGCAGGGGAATCTGCTCTACGAGCAGTACTTC	CASSLQGNLLYEQYF
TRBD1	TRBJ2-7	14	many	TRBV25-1	TGTGCCAGCAGGGGGACAGGGGGCTTCCACGAGCAGTACTTC	CASRGTGGFHEQYF
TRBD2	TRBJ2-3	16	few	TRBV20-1	TGCAGTGCTGGTACAGCGGGGGGTACCCGTGGAGATACGCAGTATTTT	CSAGTAGGTRGDTQYF
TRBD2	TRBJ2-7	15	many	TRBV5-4	TGTGCCAGCAGCTTGTCTAGCGGAACCTCCTACGAGCAGTACTTC	CASSLSSGTSYEQYF
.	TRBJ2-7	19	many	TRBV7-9	TGTGCCAGCAGCTTAGAAGCAGGGGGCGAGGCGGGGGGCCCCTACGAGCAGTACTTC	CASSLEAGGEAGGPYEQYF
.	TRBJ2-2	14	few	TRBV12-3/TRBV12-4	TGTGCCAGCATCCTGACAACCAACACCGGGGAGCTGTTTTTT	CASILTTNTGELFF
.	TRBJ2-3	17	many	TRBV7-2	TGTGCCAGCAGCTTAGCTTCAAGCAGGAGCCCCACAGATACGCAGTATTTT	CASSLASSRSPTDTQYF
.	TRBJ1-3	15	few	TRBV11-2	TGTGCCAGCAGCTTAGCCAGGAGCTCTGGAAACACCATATATTTT	CASSLARSSGNTIYF
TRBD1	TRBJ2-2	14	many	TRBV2	TGTGCCAGCACGGACAGGCGGAACACCGGGGAGCTGTTTTTT	CASTDRRNTGELFF
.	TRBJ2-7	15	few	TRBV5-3	TGTGCCAGCAGACTCCGGGAGCCAATCTCCTACGAGCAGTACTTC	CASRLREPISYEQYF
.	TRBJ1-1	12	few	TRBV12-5	TGTGCTACCCTTTCCCCTGGGGCTGAAGCTTTCTTT	CATLSPGAEAFF
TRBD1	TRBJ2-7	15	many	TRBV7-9	TGTGCCAGCAGCCGCGGGGGACAGGGAGCCTACGAGCAGTACTTC	CASSRGGQGAYEQYF
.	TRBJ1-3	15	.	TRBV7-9	TGTGCCAGCCCCGCAGCGGTGACCTCTGGAAACACCATATATTTT	CASPAAVTSGNTIYF
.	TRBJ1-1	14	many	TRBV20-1	TGCAGTGCTAGACTGGGGCAGATGAACACTGAAGCTTTCTTT	CSARLGQMNTEAFF
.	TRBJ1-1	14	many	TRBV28	TGTGCCAGCAGTTTCAGGGGCGTAGGCACTGAAGCTTTCTTT	CASSFRGVGTEAFF
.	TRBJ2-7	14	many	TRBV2	TGTGCCAGCACCGAGGGCAGGGGACGGTTCGAGCAGTACTTC	CASTEGRGRFEQYF
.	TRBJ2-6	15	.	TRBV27	TGTGCCAGCAGTTTATACGGCTCTGGGGCCAACGTCCTGACTTTC	CASSLYGSGANVLTF
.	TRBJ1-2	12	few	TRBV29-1	TGCAGCGTTGTAAGAGCTAACTATGGCTACACCTTC	CSVVRANYGYTF
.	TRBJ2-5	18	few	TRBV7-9	TGTGCCAGCAGCCTTACGTTTAGTGGTTACAGGTACCAAGAGACCCAGTACTTC	CASSLTFSGYRYQETQYF
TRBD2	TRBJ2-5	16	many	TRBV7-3	TGTGCCAGCAGCCTAGCCGGGACTAGCGCCCAAGAGACCCAGTACTTC	CASSLAGTSAQETQYF
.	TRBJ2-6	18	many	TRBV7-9	TGTGCCAGCAGCTTACTGGTGGGGGCCAACTCTGGGGCCAACGTCCTGACTTTC	CASSLLVGANSGANVLTF
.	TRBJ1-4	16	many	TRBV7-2	TGTGCCAGCAGCTTAGAACGGAGTGCAACTAATGAAAAACTGTTTTTT	CASSLERSATNEKLFF
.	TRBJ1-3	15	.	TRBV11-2	TGTGCCAGCAGCCCCCCGGGGGCAGGGAGGAACACCATATATTTT	CASSPPGAGRNTIYF
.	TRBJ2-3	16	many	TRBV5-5	TGTGCCAGCAGCTTGACAGGCAGTGGGCTCTCAGATACGCAGTATTTT	CASSLTGSGLSDTQYF
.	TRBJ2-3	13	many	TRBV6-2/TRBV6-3	TGTGCCAGCGGCCCCCTGGGGACAGATACGCAGTATTTT	CASGPLGTDTQYF
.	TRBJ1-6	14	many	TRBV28	TGTGCCAGCAGTTTGGGAGCAGGGAGTTCACCCCTCCACTTT	CASSLGAGSSPLHF
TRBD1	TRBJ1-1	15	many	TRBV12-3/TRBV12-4	TGTGCCAGCAGTCCCCCCGGGACAGCGAACACTGAAGCTTTCTTT	CASSPPGTANTEAFF
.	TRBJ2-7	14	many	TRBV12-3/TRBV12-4	TGTGCCAGCAGCCGGTCTTTCGCGGTTTACGAGCAGTACTTC	CASSRSFAVYEQYF
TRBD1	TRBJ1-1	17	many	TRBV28	TGTGCCAGCAGTTCCGTTGGGACAGGGGGCGAGAACACTGAAGCTTTCTTT	CASSSVGTGGENTEAFF
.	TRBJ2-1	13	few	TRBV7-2	TGTGCCAGCAGCCTAGGGGGGGGGTTTGAGCAGTTCTTC	CASSLGGGFEQFF
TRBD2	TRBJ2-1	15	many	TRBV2	TGTGCCAGCACTATACTAGCGGCAACCTACAATGAGCAGTTCTTC	CASTILAATYNEQFF
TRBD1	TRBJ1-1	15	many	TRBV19	TGTGCCAGTAGGGTAATTCGAACAGGGGGCACTGAAGCTTTCTTT	CASRVIRTGGTEAFF
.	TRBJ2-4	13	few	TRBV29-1	TGCAGCGTTGGTGGCCTAGCCAAAAACATTCAGTACTTC	CSVGGLAKNIQYF
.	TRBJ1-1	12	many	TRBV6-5	TGTGCCAGCAAGGACGGGAAGACTGAAGCTTTCTTT	CASKDGKTEAFF
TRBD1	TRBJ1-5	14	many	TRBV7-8	TGTGCCAGCAGCTTAACACAGGGGATTCAGCCCCAGCATTTT	CASSLTQGIQPQHF
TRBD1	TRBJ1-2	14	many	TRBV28	TGTGCCAGCAGTTTGAGGACAGGGGGCTATGGCTACACCTTC	CASSLRTGGYGYTF